The clone carrying this TCR beta chain occurred once. This sample was included in a study of control samples from healthy donors and cancer patients. V was trimmed by 4 bases and J by 7 bases, leaving 16 bases between them. Germline CDR1 and CDR2: SQVTM and ANQGSEA. The CDR3 extends over 13 amino acids. The assay was immunoSEQ multiplex PCR, and TCRdb's table has in-frame clones only and misses some. The table includes about 130,000 clones, approximately 92% detected once. Sequencing used blood. The chain employs TRBV29-1 and TRBJ1-2, with TRBD1 as a possible D gene (5 bases). The receptor was isolated from a man younger than 35 in good health. The CDR3 coding sequence is TGCAGCGTTGTAGACAGCTTACTCGTTGGCTACACCTTC. It codes for CSVVDSLLVGYTF.